These T cell receptor beta chains were read from a single sample in a study of blood T cell repertoires in COVID-19. Method: immunoSEQ multiplex PCR; TCRdb's copy keeps in-frame clones and lacks some. The data show approximately 240,000 clones, less than 85% seen once. Input material: peripheral blood. The receptors here all came from a woman aged 80 or over with active or convalescent COVID-19. CDR3s include the opening cysteine and the closing phenylalanine or tryptophan. Fields, in order: V gene, clone size, D gene, J gene, CDR3 DNA, CDR3 protein. D genes are given only for firm matches. Clone sizes are given selectively: once, few, many, or a class where the clone is expanded.

TRBV28,.,.,TRBJ1-5,TGTGCCAGCAGTTTTGGCGACGGGAATCAGCCCCAGCATTTT,CASSFGDGNQPQHF
TRBV18,.,.,TRBJ2-5,TGTGCCAGCTCACCGGCAACGGGCACGGAGGTGCTTCAAGAGACCCAGTACTTC,CASSPATGTEVLQETQYF
TRBV27,.,TRBD2,TRBJ2-3,TGTGCCAGCAGAGGAGCGGGGGTGTCCACATATACGCAGTATTTT,CASRGAGVSTYTQYF
TRBV21-1,few,.,TRBJ2-1,TGTGCCAGCAGCAAAGGAGGACTAGCGGGGGCCCACAGCTCCTACAATGAGCAGTTCTTC,CASSKGGLAGAHSSYNEQFF
TRBV9,.,.,TRBJ2-1,TGTGCCAGCAGCCCCCAGGCAGGGAACAATGAGCAGTTCTTC,CASSPQAGNNEQFF
TRBV2,.,TRBD1,TRBJ1-2,TGTGCCAGCACCCACAGGGGACAAGCTAACTATGGCTACACCTTC,CASTHRGQANYGYTF
TRBV6-2/TRBV6-3,.,.,TRBJ1-5,TGTGCCAGCAGTTTCAGGGAAGTGAGACAGCCCCAGCATTTT,CASSFREVRQPQHF
TRBV15,.,.,TRBJ1-1,TGTGCCACCAGCATGACTCTGAACACTGAAGCTTTCTTT,CATSMTLNTEAFF
TRBV5-5,.,.,TRBJ2-1,TGTGCCAGCAGCTTGGGAACAGGGGAGCAGTTCTTC,CASSLGTGEQFF
TRBV14,once,.,TRBJ2-3,TGTGCCAGCAGTAAAGCGAGCGCAGATACGCAGTATTTT,CASSKASADTQYF
TRBV18,.,TRBD1,TRBJ1-2,TGTGCCAGCTCAACCGGGACAGGGACCAACTATGGCTACACCTTC,CASSTGTGTNYGYTF
TRBV30,once,TRBD1,TRBJ1-3,TGTGCCTGGACCCCGACAGGGGGTTACTCTGGAAACACCATATATTTT,CAWTPTGGYSGNTIYF
TRBV5-1,.,TRBD1,TRBJ1-1,TGCGCCAGCAGCTTACAGGGGGCAAACACTGAAGCTTTCTTT,CASSLQGANTEAFF
TRBV11-2,.,TRBD1,TRBJ1-2,TGTGCCAGCAGCTTAGCGGCAGGGGGTTCCTATGGCTACACCTTC,CASSLAAGGSYGYTF
TRBV18,.,.,TRBJ2-2,TGTGCCAGCTCACCATTGCAGGGGTACACCGGGGAGCTGTTTTTT,CASSPLQGYTGELFF
TRBV6-2/TRBV6-3,.,TRBD2,TRBJ2-7,TGTGCCAGCAGTACCGAAGTAGCGGGGAGCTACGAGCAGTACTTC,CASSTEVAGSYEQYF
TRBV19,.,.,TRBJ1-1,TGTGCCAGCCTTCCGAGGTTGGGGGGGGCTGGTACTGAAGCTTTCTTT,CASLPRLGGAGTEAFF
TRBV6-6,.,TRBD1,TRBJ2-3,TGTGCCAGCAGTTACGGGACAGGGGCAAGGGGAAATACGCAGTATTTT,CASSYGTGARGNTQYF
TRBV7-2,.,TRBD2,TRBJ2-7,TGTGCCAGCAGCCGGGCAGGGACTACTCTCTACGAGCAGTACTTC,CASSRAGTTLYEQYF
TRBV6-5,.,.,TRBJ2-7,TGTGCCACGCACTTGAGCTCCTACGAGCAGTACTTC,CATHLSSYEQYF
TRBV5-1,.,.,TRBJ1-5,TGCGCCAGCAGCTTGAACGGGGTCACCGACCCCCAGCATTTT,CASSLNGVTDPQHF
TRBV2,few,.,TRBJ1-1,TGTGCCAGCAGTGAAGCTGAGAGAATGAACACTGAAGCTTTCTTT,CASSEAERMNTEAFF
TRBV20-1,.,.,TRBJ2-2,TGCAGTGCTAGTGGACTTTACACCGGGGAGCTGTTTTTT,CSASGLYTGELFF
TRBV10-2,.,.,TRBJ2-5,TGCGCCAGCAGCTTTCCGAGGGGCAGGGGAGGGAGGCAAGAGACCCAGTACTTC,CASSFPRGRGGRQETQYF
TRBV24-1,.,TRBD1,TRBJ2-1,TGTGCCACCAGTGACCTCTCGGGGGGACAGGGAAACTTTAATGAGCAGTTCTTC,CATSDLSGGQGNFNEQFF
TRBV11-2,.,TRBD2,TRBJ2-7,TGTGCCAGCAGCTTAGAACTAGCGGGGCACCGCTCCTACGAGCAGTACTTC,CASSLELAGHRSYEQYF
TRBV10-1,once,TRBD2,TRBJ2-3,TGCGCCAGCAGTCGTTTGGCTAGCGGGGGGGCAGATACGCAGTATTTT,CASSRLASGGADTQYF
TRBV2,.,TRBD2,TRBJ2-7,TGTGCCAGCAGTGAGGCGGGACTAGACTCCTACGAGCAGTACTTC,CASSEAGLDSYEQYF
TRBV2,.,.,TRBJ1-2,TGTGCCAGCAGTGAATCATCAGGGTTTAACTATGGCTACACCTTC,CASSESSGFNYGYTF
TRBV2,few,TRBD1,TRBJ2-1,TGTGCCAGCAGAGAAACCGGGACAGTCTTCAATGAGCAGTTCTTC,CASRETGTVFNEQFF
TRBV24-1,.,.,TRBJ2-6,TGTGCCACCAGTGATTTAAACAGGGCTGGGGCCAACGTCCTGACTTTC,CATSDLNRAGANVLTF
TRBV29-1,.,.,TRBJ1-1,TGCAGCGTTGAAAGACAATTGAACACTGAAGCTTTCTTT,CSVERQLNTEAFF
TRBV5-4,.,TRBD2,TRBJ2-1,TGTGCCAGCAGCCCCGGGGGGGCTTACAATGAGCAGTTCTTC,CASSPGGAYNEQFF
TRBV19,few,.,TRBJ2-2,TGTGCCAGTAGTCAACGCGGGTGGAACACCGGGGAGCTGTTTTTT,CASSQRGWNTGELFF
TRBV5-1,once,.,TRBJ1-2,TGCGCCAGCAGCTTGCGTCCGGCGGAATATGGCTACACCTTC,CASSLRPAEYGYTF
TRBV11-2,.,.,TRBJ2-7,TGTGCCAGCAGCCAGCACCGGGATCTACCCTACGAGCAGTACTTC,CASSQHRDLPYEQYF
TRBV5-1,.,.,TRBJ2-7,TGCGCCAGCAGCTTCAGTTCGGGCGAGCAGTACTTC,CASSFSSGEQYF
TRBV7-9,.,.,TRBJ1-5,TGTGCCAGCAGCTCCTACAGGGGCAATCAGCCCCAGCATTTT,CASSSYRGNQPQHF
TRBV2,.,TRBD1,TRBJ1-4,TGTGCCAGCAGTAGGGGGCCCGGTAATGAAAAACTGTTTTTT,CASSRGPGNEKLFF
TRBV28,once,.,TRBJ1-4,TGTGCCAGCAGTTTTAGTCAGGGGCATGAAAAACTGTTTTTT,CASSFSQGHEKLFF
TRBV6-1,once,.,TRBJ1-5,TGTGCCAGCAGTGAAACAGGGAATCAGCCCCAGCATTTT,CASSETGNQPQHF
TRBV3-1/TRBV3-2,.,TRBD2,TRBJ2-3,TGTGCCAGCAGCCAAGGAGGGCGGGGGGGCGTGGAAGATACGCAGTATTTT,CASSQGGRGGVEDTQYF
TRBV3-1/TRBV3-2,.,.,TRBJ2-7,TGTGCCAGCAGCCAAGATATTTCGACGGGTGGGCAGTACTTC,CASSQDISTGGQYF
TRBV5-5,.,TRBD1,TRBJ1-6,TGTGCCAGCAGCTTTATCGGGACAGGGGAAAATTCACCCCTCCACTTT,CASSFIGTGENSPLHF
TRBV3-1/TRBV3-2,once,.,TRBJ1-4,TGTGCCAGCAGCCAGCCACCAGGGAAACTGTTTTTT,CASSQPPGKLFF
TRBV9,few,TRBD2,TRBJ2-1,TGTGCCAGCAGCGGCACGAGACTAGCGGGAGGCCTTTACAATGAGCAGTTCTTC,CASSGTRLAGGLYNEQFF
TRBV28,.,TRBD1,TRBJ1-5,TGTGCCAGCGGCCCTAGGGGCAGGGGGGACAATCAGCCCCAGCATTTT,CASGPRGRGDNQPQHF
TRBV5-1,.,.,TRBJ2-5,TGCGCCAGCAGCATTGGACAGACAGAGACCCAGTACTTC,CASSIGQTETQYF
TRBV5-1,.,.,TRBJ2-7,TGCGCCAGCAGCTCTCCTGACAGGACGGGCTACGAGCAGTACTTC,CASSSPDRTGYEQYF
TRBV28,.,TRBD1,TRBJ2-5,TGTGCCAGCGTGACAGGGGCAGAGACCCAGTACTTC,CASVTGAETQYF
TRBV10-1,.,.,TRBJ1-5,TGCGCCAGCAGTCCAGCAGGGAGCAATCAGCCCCAGCATTTT,CASSPAGSNQPQHF
TRBV5-4,.,TRBD2,TRBJ2-3,TGTGCCAGCAGCTCGGCCAAGTCACTAGCGGGAGTTACAGATACGCAGTATTTT,CASSSAKSLAGVTDTQYF